This record concerns one TCR beta chain sequence. As yet, its antigen is unknown. V lost 7 bases, J lost 4 bases, and 14 bases lay in between. CDR1 is SGHAT and CDR2 is FQNNGV in the germline V gene. CDR3 length equals 14 residues. This sample stems from a study of cytomegalovirus exposure and HLA in healthy donors. Study as a whole: In a later analysis, the 110 or so validation repertoires were reported to have used the same platform as the approximately 620 first-cohort repertoires.

Assay used: immunoSEQ multiplex PCR; TCRdb lists only in-frame clones, some missing. The sample comprises around 110,000 clones, 88% of which are singletons, and less than 2% rests with the top ten. A roughly 120-subject validation cohort, separate from the approximately 610-subject first cohort, supplied the donors. Study-level findings and limits: The study listed roughly 160 cytomegalovirus-associated TCR beta chains.

The chain recombines TRBV11-2 with TRBJ2-1, with no clear D. The sequencing input was PBMCs. This TCR was sampled from a young woman in good health and CMV-seropositive. The CDR3 DNA follows: TGTGCCAGCAAGGCTCAACTACTATACAATGAGCAGTTCTTC. Amino acid sequence: CASKAQLLYNEQFF.